This TCR beta chain was obtained from a study of blood T cell repertoires in COVID-19. This clone was seen only a few times. V shed 2 bases and J shed 2 bases, with 12 bases lying between them. The V gene's germline CDR1 is SGDLS and CDR2 YYNGEE. The CDR3 runs 15 residues. Some clones are missing from TCRdb's copy, which holds only in-frame ones; the method was immunoSEQ multiplex PCR. Here the sample spans about 100,000 clones, 55% to 75% being singletons. Sequenced: peripheral blood. This chain joins TRBV9 and TRBJ2-3; D perhaps matches TRBD1 (5 bases). The TCR comes from a woman aged 35 to 49 with acute or convalescent COVID-19. CDR3 region: CASSVDGHNTDTQYF. CDR3 bases: TGTGCCAGCAGCGTGGACGGACACAACACAGATACGCAGTATTTT.